These 8 T cell receptor beta chains share one sample of origin, sequenced in a study of cytomegalovirus exposure and HLA in healthy donors. 13 Jbeta primers and 60 Vbeta primers were used for the PCR. Sequencing was performed with immunoSEQ multiplex PCR; in TCRdb, only in-frame clones are kept and a portion is missing. The sample includes more than 90,000 clones. Sequencing was done on a sample of PBMCs. The receptor source for this set is a man in his forties or fifties in good health and CMV-seropositive.

The chain recombines TRBV29-1 with TRBJ2-1, with 7 bases aligning to TRBD1. This CDR3 has 15 amino acids. Trimming at V came to 3 bases and at J to 4 bases, leaving 9 bases not matched to a gene. Per the germline V gene, CDR1 is SQVTM and CDR2 is ANQGSEA. The CDR3 region is CSVEGRQGIYNEQFF. The DNA for the CDR3 is TGCAGCGTTGAGGGGCGACAGGGAATTTACAATGAGCAGTTCTTC.

This chain uses TRBV5-6 with TRBJ2-4; D is unresolved. V was cut by 4 bases and J by 0 bases, with 8 bases left in between. The CDR3 has 14 amino acids. Germline V gene sequence: CDR1 SGHDT, CDR2 YYEEEE. The CDR3 nucleotides read TGTGCCAGCAGCATGGGTATAGCCAAAAACATTCAGTACTTC. Residues: CASSMGIAKNIQYF.

This rearrangement joins TRBV5-1 to TRBJ1-1, with 8 bases aligning to TRBD1. The trim removed 6 bases at V and 1 base at J, leaving 5 bases unmatched. The CDR3 is 14 amino acids. CDR1 is SGHRS and CDR2 is YFSETQ in the germline V gene. The CDR3 reads CASMQGAPNTEAFF. CDR3 sequence (DNA): TGCGCCAGCATGCAGGGGGCACCGAACACTGAAGCTTTCTTT.

The chain is built from TRBV28 and TRBJ2-7; TRBD1 aligns across 10 bases. Germline trimming cut 6 bases from V and 1 base from J; bases unmatched to any gene: 6. CDR3 length equals 15 residues. Per germline, CDR1 MDHEN and CDR2 SYDVKM. CDR3: CASSQWTGGSYEQYF. The CDR3, as DNA: TGTGCCAGCAGCCAATGGACAGGGGGGTCCTACGAGCAGTACTTC. Combining the CDR3 with reference TRBV28 and TRBJ2-7 gives the whole variable domain DVKVTQSSRYLVKRTGEKVFLECVQDMDHENMFWYRQDPGLGLRLIYFSYDVKMKEKGDIPEGYSVSREKKERFSLILESASTNQTSMYLCASSQWTGGSYEQYFGPGTRLTVT.

The chain uses TRBV7-8 and TRBJ2-7; D call uncertain. The CDR3 sequence is 14 residues long. The V and J ends lost 5 bases and 0 bases respectively, with 11 bases between them. Looked up from germline, CDR1 is SGHVS and CDR2 is FQNEAQ. The CDR3 region has the DNA TGTGCCAGCAGCCTTCGAGAAGACTCCTACGAGCAGTACTTC. Translating it yields CASSLREDSYEQYF.

V usage is TRBV9 and J usage is TRBJ1-1; unclear D gene. V was cut by 4 bases and J by 1 base, with 8 bases left in between. Germline CDR1 is SGDLS and CDR2 is YYNGEE. The CDR3 runs 13 residues. CDR3 protein: CASSRQENTEAFF. The DNA for the CDR3 is TGTGCCAGCAGCCGCCAGGAGAACACTGAAGCTTTCTTT. The full variable domain, completed using reference TRBV9 and TRBJ1-1, is DSGVTQTPKHLITATGQRVTLRCSPRSGDLSVYWYQQSLDQGLQFLIQYYNGEERAKGNILERFSAQQFPDLHSELNLSSLELGDSALYFCASSRQENTEAFFGQGTRLTVV.

The genes are TRBV7-6 and TRBJ2-7, with D possibly TRBD1 on 5 matching bases. Trimming removed 0 bases at V and 0 bases at J, with 6 bases between. CDR3 length: 14 residues. In germline, CDR1 is SGHVS, CDR2 FNYEAQ. The CDR3 nucleotides read TGTGCCAGCAGCTTAGCAGGGGTCTCCTACGAGCAGTACTTC. As protein: CASSLAGVSYEQYF.

The rearrangement joins TRBV6-5 to TRBJ2-7, with D possibly matching TRBD1 (5 bases). This CDR3 comprises 15 residues. Germline V gives CDR1 MNHEY, CDR2 SVGAGI. Trimming shortened V by 6 bases and J by 0 bases, and 15 bases separated the two germline ends. The CDR3 DNA reads as TGTGCCAGCAGGACCGCTACAGGAATCTCCTACGAGCAGTACTTC. Translation: CASRTATGISYEQYF.